This is a list of T cell receptor beta chains from one sample in a study of blood T cell repertoires in COVID-19. The protocol was immunoSEQ multiplex PCR, while the TCRdb copy is restricted to in-frame clones and leaves out a portion. The table has fewer than 200,000 clones, more than 70% seen once; the top ten hold about 4%. Sequencing was carried out using PBMCs or T cells enriched from blood (not recorded which). These receptors came from a woman between 50 and 59 years old in a cohort exposed to, infected with or recovered from COVID-19 (not recorded which). Both conserved end residues are part of each CDR3.

V gene	J gene	CDR3 protein
TRBV28	TRBJ2-1	CASLSVGQGSYNEQFF
TRBV7-9	TRBJ2-1	CASSSGSGNSYNEQFF
TRBV2	TRBJ2-7	CASSAGSQQYF
TRBV13	TRBJ2-1	CASSFTLGGRVNEQFF
TRBV18	TRBJ1-2	CASSPSTGPNYGYTF
TRBV3-1/TRBV3-2	TRBJ1-5	CASSQDHTGGQPQHF
TRBV3-1/TRBV3-2	TRBJ2-5	CASSHAGEAETQYF
TRBV6-8	TRBJ1-1	CASTGGGREYTEAFF
TRBV12-3/TRBV12-4	TRBJ1-4	CASSTDRSGKLFF
TRBV24-1	TRBJ1-5	CATGARTGDGNQPQHF
TRBV5-1	TRBJ2-5	CASTSDNAGMETQYF
TRBV5-1	TRBJ1-1	CASSGTADPNTEAFF
TRBV27	TRBJ1-4	CASRRGRDTNEKLFF
TRBV30	TRBJ1-4	CAWSEPGPGNEKLFF
TRBV28	TRBJ2-2	CASSSGGRGTGELFF
TRBV28	TRBJ2-7	CASSSDRKQYF
TRBV19	TRBJ1-5	CASRLWGQGSTGSNQPQHF
TRBV7-6	TRBJ1-4	CASSSEPRDRGLTNEKLFF
TRBV28	TRBJ2-7	CASISATTYEQYF
TRBV27	TRBJ1-6	CASRQDRIGSPLHF
TRBV11-2	TRBJ2-2	CASSPTGQGRGTGELFF
TRBV28	TRBJ1-6	CASRDRGLFYSSYNSPLHF
TRBV28	TRBJ2-1	CASTRRQGASNEQFF
TRBV6-5	TRBJ2-7	CASRPGISYYEQYF
TRBV3-1/TRBV3-2	TRBJ2-5	CASSQDLASSGETQYF
TRBV18	TRBJ1-5	CASSTDNQPQHF
TRBV7-2	TRBJ1-2	CASSSDRLYGYTF
TRBV5-1	TRBJ1-3	CASSLVQNRGPGNTIYF
TRBV6-1	TRBJ1-5	CASSGRGQGGSQPQHF
TRBV11-2	TRBJ1-1	CASSLVRQPGLEAFF
TRBV7-7	TRBJ2-5	CASSLDREETQYF
TRBV27	TRBJ1-5	CASSPTNQPQHF
TRBV14	TRBJ1-1	CASSPALGGATEAFF
TRBV12-3/TRBV12-4	TRBJ1-4	CASSFGLNEKLFF
TRBV29-1	TRBJ2-7	CSVEGGTGSYEQYF